A selection of T cell receptor beta chains follows, all from one sample in a study of blood T cells in healthy people across ages. TCRdb reprocessed the 5' RACE reads via MiXCR and lists one record per CDR3 protein. The sample has hundreds of thousands of distinct CDR3 sequences; about 48% are singletons. Sequencing was done on a sample of blood. Source of these receptors: a man older than 75 in good health. The CDR3 runs from the conserved cysteine through the conserved F or W. D genes are given only for firm matches. Clone size is given for some rows only: seen once, a few or many times, or a class if the clone is expanded.

size,V,D,J,CDR3,DNA
.,TRBV3-1,.,TRBJ1-2,CASSQDPWGKGSGYTF,TGTGCCAGCAGCCAAGATCCCTGGGGAAAGGGGTCTGGCTACACCTTC
.,TRBV6-5,.,TRBJ2-5,CASSTKGVWETQYF,TGTGCCAGCAGTACAAAGGGGGTGTGGGAGACCCAGTACTTC
few,TRBV7-2,TRBD2,TRBJ2-5,CASSPRLAEETQYF,TGTGCCAGCAGCCCGCGACTAGCGGAAGAGACCCAGTACTTC
few,TRBV12-3/TRBV12-4,TRBD2,TRBJ2-3,CASSLGTSGAQYF,TGTGCCAGCAGTCTCGGGACTAGCGGGGCGCAGTATTTT
.,TRBV6-2/TRBV6-3,.,TRBJ2-7,CASSYSSRSKIYEQYF,TGTGCCAGCAGTTACTCATCCAGATCGAAAATCTACGAGCAGTACTTC
.,TRBV7-2,.,TRBJ2-7,CASSLTRGPYEQYF,TGTGCCAGCAGCTTAACTAGGGGCCCCTACGAGCAGTACTTC
.,TRBV10-3,.,TRBJ2-5,CAISPTGPQETQYF,TGTGCCATCAGTCCGACAGGCCCCCAAGAGACCCAGTACTTC
.,TRBV3-1,TRBD1,TRBJ1-6,CATGRTGGNSPLHF,TGTGCCACCGGGAGGACAGGGGGTAATTCACCCCTCCACTTT
.,TRBV27,.,TRBJ2-1,CASSMLGGNEQFF,TGTGCCAGCAGTATGTTGGGGGGCAATGAGCAGTTCTTC
.,TRBV20-1,TRBD2,TRBJ2-1,CSAEGIAGGGIYNEQFF,TGCAGTGCTGAGGGAATAGCGGGAGGGGGAATATACAATGAGCAGTTCTTC
few,TRBV7-9,TRBD2,TRBJ2-7,CASSRSGSQSYEQYF,TGTGCCAGCAGCCGTAGCGGGAGCCAATCCTACGAGCAGTACTTC
.,TRBV11-2,TRBD2,TRBJ2-3,CASSLGTSGILSTDTQYF,TGTGCCAGCAGCTTAGGGACTAGCGGAATTCTTAGCACAGATACGCAGTATTTT
many,TRBV29-1,TRBD1,TRBJ2-5,CSVTGGEETQYF,TGCAGCGTGACAGGGGGCGAGGAGACCCAGTACTTC
many,TRBV9,.,TRBJ2-7,CASSVVQGGSEQYF,TGTGCCAGCAGCGTAGTCCAGGGAGGAAGCGAGCAGTACTTC
many,TRBV7-6,TRBD2,TRBJ2-7,CASSLGTAGGPHEQYF,TGTGCCAGCAGCTTAGGGACGGCGGGAGGGCCCCACGAGCAGTACTTC
.,TRBV28,TRBD1,TRBJ1-2,CASSSGQGGFYGYTF,TGTGCCAGCAGTTCCGGACAGGGAGGGTTCTATGGCTACACCTTC
.,TRBV6-6,TRBD1,TRBJ1-4,CASSVPGQTNEKLFF,TGTGCCAGCAGTGTCCCGGGACAGACGAATGAAAAACTGTTTTTT
.,TRBV3-1,.,TRBJ1-1,CASRLETGDYTEAFF,TGTGCCAGCAGACTCGAGACGGGAGACTACACTGAAGCTTTCTTT